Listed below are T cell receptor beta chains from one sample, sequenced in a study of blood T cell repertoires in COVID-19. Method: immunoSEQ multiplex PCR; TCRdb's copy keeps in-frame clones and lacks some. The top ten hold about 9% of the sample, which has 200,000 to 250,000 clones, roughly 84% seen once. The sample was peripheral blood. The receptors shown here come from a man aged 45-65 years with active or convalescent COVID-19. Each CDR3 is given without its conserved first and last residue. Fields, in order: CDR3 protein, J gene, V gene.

CDR3 protein: ASGGGQGRSPLH; J gene: TRBJ1-6; V gene: TRBV5-1
CDR3 protein: ASSLSSGTYEQY; J gene: TRBJ2-7; V gene: TRBV5-1
CDR3 protein: ASHKTSGISPKY; J gene: TRBJ2-5; V gene: TRBV5-6
CDR3 protein: ASKRNREHNYGYT; J gene: TRBJ1-2; V gene: TRBV2
CDR3 protein: ASSRGQEYTEAF; J gene: TRBJ1-1; V gene: TRBV5-4
CDR3 protein: AISEGQGYNSPLH; J gene: TRBJ1-6; V gene: TRBV10-3
CDR3 protein: ASSQGDSVYN; J gene: TRBJ1-6; V gene: TRBV4-2
CDR3 protein: ASSLGDRDSGYT; J gene: TRBJ1-2; V gene: TRBV5-1
CDR3 protein: ASSVGGTRQETQY; J gene: TRBJ2-5; V gene: TRBV9
CDR3 protein: ASSLDRAANEKLF; J gene: TRBJ1-4; V gene: TRBV7-9
CDR3 protein: ASSPRQTDTQY; J gene: TRBJ2-3; V gene: TRBV5-4
CDR3 protein: ASSLNVTPSNQPQH; J gene: TRBJ1-5; V gene: TRBV3-1/TRBV3-2
CDR3 protein: ASSSGGRLGKNIQY; J gene: TRBJ2-4; V gene: TRBV7-2
CDR3 protein: SVAKRGLYNEQF; J gene: TRBJ2-1; V gene: TRBV29-1
CDR3 protein: ASSLERQNYGYT; J gene: TRBJ1-2; V gene: TRBV5-1
CDR3 protein: ASSLQGRGNTIY; J gene: TRBJ1-3; V gene: TRBV5-1
CDR3 protein: ASSLVTQNYGYT; J gene: TRBJ1-2; V gene: TRBV5-5
CDR3 protein: SVEDPGQGKKETQY; J gene: TRBJ2-5; V gene: TRBV29-1
CDR3 protein: ATSDPSSSRGNEQF; J gene: TRBJ2-1; V gene: TRBV24-1